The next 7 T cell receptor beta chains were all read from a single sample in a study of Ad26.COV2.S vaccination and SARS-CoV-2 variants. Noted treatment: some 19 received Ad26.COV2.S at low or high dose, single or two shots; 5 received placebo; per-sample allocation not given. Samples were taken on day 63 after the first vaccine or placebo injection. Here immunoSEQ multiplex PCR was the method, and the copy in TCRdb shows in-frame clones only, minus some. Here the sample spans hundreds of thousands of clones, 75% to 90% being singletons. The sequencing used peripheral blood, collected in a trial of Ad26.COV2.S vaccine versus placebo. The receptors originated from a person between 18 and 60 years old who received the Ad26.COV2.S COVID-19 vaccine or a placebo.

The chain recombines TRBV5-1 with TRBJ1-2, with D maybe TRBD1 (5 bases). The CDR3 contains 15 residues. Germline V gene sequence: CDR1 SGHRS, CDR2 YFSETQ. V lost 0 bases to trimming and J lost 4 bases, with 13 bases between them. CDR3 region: CASSLAETAIYGYTF. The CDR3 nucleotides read TGCGCCAGCAGCTTGGCCGAGACAGCTATCTATGGCTACACCTTC.

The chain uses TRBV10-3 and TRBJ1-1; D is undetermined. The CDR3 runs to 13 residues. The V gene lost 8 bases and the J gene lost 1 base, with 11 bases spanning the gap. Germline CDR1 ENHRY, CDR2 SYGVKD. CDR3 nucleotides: TGTGCCATCTGCCAAGTAGAGAACACTGAAGCTTTCTTT. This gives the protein CAICQVENTEAFF.

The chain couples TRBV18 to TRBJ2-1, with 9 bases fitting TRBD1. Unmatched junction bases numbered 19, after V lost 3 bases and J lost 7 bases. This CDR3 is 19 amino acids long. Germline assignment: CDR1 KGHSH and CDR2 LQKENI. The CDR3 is CASSPGSSIATGGRNEQFF. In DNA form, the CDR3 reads TGTGCCAGCTCACCGGGATCGTCAATAGCGACAGGGGGTAGGAATGAGCAGTTCTTC.

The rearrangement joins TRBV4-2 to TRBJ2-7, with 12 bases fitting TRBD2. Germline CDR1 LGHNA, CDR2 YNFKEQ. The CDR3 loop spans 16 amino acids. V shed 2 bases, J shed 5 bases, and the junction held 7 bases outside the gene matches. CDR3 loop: CASSQSPTSGGHEQYF. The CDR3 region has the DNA TGTGCCAGCAGCCAAAGTCCGACTAGCGGGGGCCACGAGCAGTACTTC.

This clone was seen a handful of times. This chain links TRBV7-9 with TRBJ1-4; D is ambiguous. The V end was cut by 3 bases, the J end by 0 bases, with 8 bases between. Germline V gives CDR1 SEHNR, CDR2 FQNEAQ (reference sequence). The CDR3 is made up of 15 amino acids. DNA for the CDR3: TGTGCCAGCAGCTTTCATGGCTCAACTAATGAAAAACTGTTTTTT. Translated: CASSFHGSTNEKLFF.

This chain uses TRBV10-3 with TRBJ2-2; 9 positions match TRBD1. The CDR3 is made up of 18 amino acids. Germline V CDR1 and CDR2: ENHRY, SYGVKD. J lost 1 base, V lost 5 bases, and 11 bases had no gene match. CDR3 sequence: CAISSGLPGQGNTGELFF. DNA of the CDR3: TGTGCCATCAGTTCAGGTCTACCGGGACAGGGGAACACCGGGGAGCTGTTTTTT.

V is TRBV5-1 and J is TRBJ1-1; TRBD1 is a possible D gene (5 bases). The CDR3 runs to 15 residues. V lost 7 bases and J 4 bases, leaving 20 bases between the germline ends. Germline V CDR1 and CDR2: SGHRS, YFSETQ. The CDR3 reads CASHQGGREATEAFF. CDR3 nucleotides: TGCGCCAGCCATCAGGGAGGGAGAGAGGCCACTGAAGCTTTCTTT. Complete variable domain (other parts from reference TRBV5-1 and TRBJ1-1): KAGVTQTPRYLIKTRGQQVTLSCSPISGHRSVSWYQQTPGQGLQFLFEYFSETQRNKGNFPGRFSGRQFSNSRSEMNVSTLELGDSALYLCASHQGGREATEAFFGQGTRLTVV.